This T cell receptor (beta chain) was identified during a study of OX40 agonist ivuxolimab in advanced cancers. Study-level background: Every 2 weeks, patients received ivuxolimab intravenously, dosed at 0.01 to 10 mg/kg. Study findings and constraints: Circulating CD4+ and CD8+ T cells showed clonal expansion by week 6 at 0.1 to 3.0 mg/kg.

This clone was seen a handful of times. The antigen is not known. Patients with autoimmune history or systemic immunosuppression were excluded. Germline CDR1 is MNHEY and CDR2 is SMNVEV (reference sequence). Trimming at V came to 0 bases and at J to 3 bases, leaving 2 bases not matched to a gene. The CDR3 has 15 residues. Clones were sequenced by immunoSEQ multiplex PCR, and TCRdb holds only the in-frame ones, with some missing. The table includes about 18,000 clones, around 70% detected once. The genes are TRBV27 and TRBJ2-3; TRBD2 agrees at 8 bases. Sequencing used CD4+ or CD8+ T cells sorted from blood, obtained in a trial of the OX40 agonist ivuxolimab. The receptor comes from an adult with an advanced solid tumor such as melanoma, head and neck, liver or kidney cancer. CDR3 nucleotide sequence: TGTGCCAGCAGTTTATCCAGCGGGAGAACAGATACGCAGTATTTT. It codes for CASSLSSGRTDTQYF.